The 4 T cell receptor beta chains below all came from one sample that was sequenced in a study of shared T cell receptors in the human thymus. Method: immunoSEQ multiplex PCR; TCRdb's copy keeps in-frame clones and lacks some. The sample records 700,000 or so clones, 80% to 90% being singletons. A further study also used this sample, focusing on human thymus T cells.

The sequenced sample was thymocytes. These TCRs come from a girl less than two years old with a congenital heart defect.

The chain is built from TRBV6-8 and TRBJ1-6, with D uncertain. CDR3 length: 13 amino acids. CDR1 is MNHGY, CDR2 SAAAGT, per germline. Trimming took 5 bases from V and 4 from J, leaving 6 bases between them. The DNA of the CDR3 is TGTGCCAGCAGTGAGACTTATAATTCACCCCTCCACTTT. It yields the protein CASSETYNSPLHF.

The chain uses TRBV7-2 and TRBJ2-7, with 11 nucleotides matching TRBD2. The CDR3 consists of 15 residues. The V and J ends lost 5 bases and 2 bases, in that order; junction bases with no gene match: 5. The germline gives CDR1 SGHTA, CDR2 FQGNSA. CDR3 sequence: CASSLGLAETYEQYF. CDR3 DNA: TGTGCCAGCAGCCTGGGACTAGCGGAGACCTACGAGCAGTACTTC.

V usage is TRBV29-1 and J usage is TRBJ1-5, with 8 bases lining up with TRBD1. V shed 4 bases, J shed 4 bases, and the junction held 0 bases outside the gene matches. The germline CDR1 and CDR2 sequences are SQVTM and ANQGSEA. CDR3 length: 12 residues. DNA for the CDR3: TGCAGCGTTGGGGACAGGAATCAGCCCCAGCATTTT. It yields the protein CSVGDRNQPQHF. Variable domain in full (rest from reference TRBV29-1 and TRBJ1-5): SAVISQKPSRDICQRGTSLTIQCQVDSQVTMMFWYRQQPGQSLTLIATANQGSEATYESGFVIDKFPISRPNLTFSTLTVSNMSPEDSSIYLCSVGDRNQPQHFGDGTRLSIL.

The chain employs TRBV14 and TRBJ1-3; 11 bases align to TRBD1. Germline-derived CDR1 and CDR2 are SGHDN and FVKESK. CDR3 length: 18 residues. V gave up 0 bases and J gave up 2 bases; unmatched junction bases: 6. The CDR3 loop is CASSQDRTGGIAGNTIYF. The CDR3 DNA sequence: TGTGCCAGCAGCCAAGATAGGACAGGGGGCATCGCTGGAAACACCATATATTTT.